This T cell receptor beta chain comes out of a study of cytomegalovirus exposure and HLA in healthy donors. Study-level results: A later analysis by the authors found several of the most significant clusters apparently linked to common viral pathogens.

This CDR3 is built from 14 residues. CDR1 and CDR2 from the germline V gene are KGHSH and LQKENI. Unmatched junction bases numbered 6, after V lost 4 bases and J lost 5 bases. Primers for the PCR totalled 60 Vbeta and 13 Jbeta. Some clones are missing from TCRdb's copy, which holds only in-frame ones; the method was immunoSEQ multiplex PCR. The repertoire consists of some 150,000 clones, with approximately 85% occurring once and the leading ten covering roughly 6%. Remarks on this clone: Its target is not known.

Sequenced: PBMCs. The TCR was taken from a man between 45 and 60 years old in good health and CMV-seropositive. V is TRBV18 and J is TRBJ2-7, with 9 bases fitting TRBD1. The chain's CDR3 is CASSLRTGDDEQYF. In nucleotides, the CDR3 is TGTGCCAGCTCACTTAGGACAGGGGACGACGAGCAGTACTTC. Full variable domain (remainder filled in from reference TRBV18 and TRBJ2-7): NAGVMQNPRHLVRRRGQEARLRCSPMKGHSHVYWYRQLPEEGLKFMVYLQKENIIDESGMPKERFSAEFPKEGPSILRIQQVVRGDSAAYFCASSLRTGDDEQYFGPGTRLTVT.